The following is a T cell receptor beta chain sequence with its context. The CDR3 is 16 amino acids. CDR1 SGHAT and CDR2 FQNNGV come from the germline V gene. Trimming removed 5 bases from V and 0 bases from J; junction bases left unmatched: 7. The data are from a study of blood T cell repertoires in COVID-19. Across the study: Donors in the United States, Italy and Spain gave samples during acute or convalescent COVID-19. T cells, B-cell-depleted T cells, or PBMCs supplied cDNA or gDNA.

Authors' processing steps: Amplification of reference gene primers provided the estimated nucleated cell counts. Sequencing used immunoSEQ multiplex PCR; TCRdb keeps in-frame clones, though not all of them. V and J calls plus clone size are reproduced from that table; the DNA served to infer D and trimming. The sample includes just under 65,000 clones, roughly 76% seen only once; the top ten take 5.3%. The TCR was taken from a human donor in a cohort sampled during active COVID-19. Sequenced sample: peripheral blood. The V and J genes are TRBV11-2 and TRBJ2-7, with 10 bases that match TRBD2. CDR3 nucleotide sequence: TGTGCCAGCAGCCCAAGACTAGCGGGCACCTCCTACGAGCAGTACTTC. Amino acid sequence: CASSPRLAGTSYEQYF.